Following are 2 T cell receptor beta chains from one sample sequenced in a study of beta chain features in type 1 diabetes (dated by TCRdb to the late 2010s). On the study overall, not on this receptor specifically: In all four CD4+ subsets, TCRB CDR3 length was moderately but significantly shorter in type 1 diabetes patients.

The library relied on the immunoSEQ multiplex PCR assay. All of the isolated RNA was reverse transcribed with the High Capacity cDNA Reverse Transcription Kit, so expressed TCRB transcripts were sequenced. The source is immuneACCESS, and TCRdb retained only in-frame sequences with V and J called. Part of the clones is not carried over; for the studies checked, unresolved V genes explain less than half of this, and the remainder is unexplained. Within this sample are some 290,000 clones, with 24% of them counted one time only. Around 0.013% of the sample is in the top ten clones. No antigen has been assigned to these receptors. The sample comprised naive CD4+ T cells from blood. Sample cell subset or site, as interpreted from the label and publication: true naive CD4+ T cells. All receptors come from a woman aged 25 to 45 with type 1 diabetes.

This chain links TRBV4-1 with TRBJ2-7; 11 nucleotides line up with TRBD2. The J segment lost 0 bases and the V segment lost 3 bases, leaving 4 bases of the junction unmatched. In germline, CDR1 is MGHRA, CDR2 YSYEKL. This CDR3 has 16 residues. DNA of the CDR3: TGCGCCAGCAGCCAGAAACTAGCGGGAGACTCCTACGAGCAGTACTTC. It translates to CASSQKLAGDSYEQYF.

This clone has only a few counts. This chain joins TRBV20-1 and TRBJ2-1; D gene ambiguous. The V end was cut by 4 bases, the J end by 9 bases, with 7 bases between. The CDR3 runs to 10 residues. Germline V gene lookup returns CDR1 DFQATT and CDR2 SNEGSKA (reference sequence). CDR3 protein: CSATFIEQFF. CDR3 coding DNA: TGCAGTGCTACGTTTATTGAGCAGTTCTTC.